This TCR beta chain was recovered during a study of shared clonotypes between healthy human individuals. Using immunoSEQ multiplex PCR, the repertoire was profiled, and TCRdb retains in-frame clones only, with some absent. Of some 1,900,000 clones in the sample, approximately 94% were seen once. J gave up 0 bases and V 6 bases, and 7 bases lay outside the gene matches. Looked up from germline, CDR1 is SGHKS and CDR2 is YYEKEE (reference sequence). This CDR3 spans 15 amino acids. CD8 cells regarded as naive lacked CD45RO, were positively chosen for CCR7, and omitted terminally differentiated effector memory CD45RA+ cells.

The TCR comes from a man aged 18 to 30 in good health. V usage is TRBV5-5 and J usage is TRBJ2-7; 9 bases match TRBD1. The sequenced sample consisted of naive CD8+ T cells sorted from blood. CDR3 DNA: TGTGCCAGCAATGATGGGACAGGGAGCTCCTACGAGCAGTACTTC. Translation: CASNDGTGSSYEQYF.